This T cell receptor (beta chain) was obtained from a study of chemoradiotherapy in HPV16-positive cancers (dated by TCRdb to between 2021 and 2024). A note on the overall study: Candidate HPV-specific T-cell clones and common TCR motifs were defined by functional T-cell assays performed on cells from two HPV16-positive patients. The study set out to ask whether T-cell immunity against the HPV oncoproteins E6 and E7 changes over the course of chemoradiotherapy and whether that immunity affects survival. TCR repertoires from over 75 patients with HPV-related cancers were then used to track the candidate HPV-specific TCRs and motifs. Findings and caveats that apply to the study as a whole: Expansion of candidate HPV-specific clones and E7-related TCR motifs was observed in the tumor microenvironment during treatment, whereas no such expansion was observed for non-HPV-specific T cells. Improved recurrence-free survival in HPV16-positive patients was associated with expansion of HPV-responsive T cells during chemoradiotherapy. The functional definition of HPV-specific T cells came from only a couple of HPV16-positive patients, and the survival association was reported for HPV16-positive patients.

The CDR3 spans 12 residues, from the cysteine through the phenylalanine. The read is trimmed to its CDR3 DNA, 36 bases read in frame from base 1. The germline V gene (reference sequence) provides CDR1 LNHDA and CDR2 SQIVND. V is cut by 6 bases and J by 6 bases, and the space between the germline ends is 8 bases. On this clone itself: Its target antigen remains unknown. Base qualities are not at hand, and no much larger clone is one base apart.

Repertoires were sampled repeatedly over the course of chemoradiotherapy so that clonal expansion in the tumor microenvironment could be followed. The library was prepared using the immunoSEQ multiplex PCR assay. TCRdb obtained this table from immuneACCESS and retained in-frame rearrangements with V and J assigned. These tables miss some clones; where compared with another copy, unresolved V genes account for less than half of the shortfall, and the remainder is unexplained. Counted in this sample were 8,500 to 9,000 clones; 60% to 80% of them appeared once. The ten largest account for roughly 9% of the sample.

The receptor comes from a human donor with HPV-associated anogenital cancer. Specimen collection occurred from a patient who underwent chemoradiotherapy. The chain was built from TRBV19 and TRBJ2-2; no confident D gene assignment can be made. The CDR3 amino acid sequence is: CASRERPGELFF. The DNA reads TGTGCCAGTAGAGAACGTCCCGGGGAGCTGTTTTTT. Extended through the reference TRBV19 and TRBJ2-2 proteins, this CDR3 yields the full variable domain: DGGITQSPKYLFRKEGQNVTLSCEQNLNHDAMYWYRQDPGQGLRLIYYSQIVNDFQKGDIAEGYSVSREKKESFPLTVTSAQKNPTAFYLCASRERPGELFFGEGSRLTVL.